The clone carrying this TCR beta chain was observed a single time. The sample carries other DNA sequences with the same CDR3. These data come from a study of blood T cell repertoires in COVID-19. In the study overall: Sample material is recorded as cDNA or gDNA derived from T cells, B-cell-depleted T cells, or PBMCs.

Sequenced by immunoSEQ multiplex PCR; TCRdb stores in-frame clones only, minus some. The data contain some 71,000 clones, around 83% of them singletons. This CDR3 region has 12 residues. Looked up from germline, CDR1 is LGHDT and CDR2 is YNNKEL (reference sequence). Trimming cost V 6 bases and J 4 bases, with 6 bases left between them. The chain combines TRBV3-1 (or the pseudogene TRBV3-2) with TRBJ2-2; D is undetermined. Sequencing was performed on peripheral blood. This clonotype was obtained from a woman between 45 and 60 years old with acute or convalescent COVID-19. CDR3 coding DNA: TGTGCCAGCAGTCCCGGCACCGGGGAGCTGTTTTTT. This codes for CASSPGTGELFF.